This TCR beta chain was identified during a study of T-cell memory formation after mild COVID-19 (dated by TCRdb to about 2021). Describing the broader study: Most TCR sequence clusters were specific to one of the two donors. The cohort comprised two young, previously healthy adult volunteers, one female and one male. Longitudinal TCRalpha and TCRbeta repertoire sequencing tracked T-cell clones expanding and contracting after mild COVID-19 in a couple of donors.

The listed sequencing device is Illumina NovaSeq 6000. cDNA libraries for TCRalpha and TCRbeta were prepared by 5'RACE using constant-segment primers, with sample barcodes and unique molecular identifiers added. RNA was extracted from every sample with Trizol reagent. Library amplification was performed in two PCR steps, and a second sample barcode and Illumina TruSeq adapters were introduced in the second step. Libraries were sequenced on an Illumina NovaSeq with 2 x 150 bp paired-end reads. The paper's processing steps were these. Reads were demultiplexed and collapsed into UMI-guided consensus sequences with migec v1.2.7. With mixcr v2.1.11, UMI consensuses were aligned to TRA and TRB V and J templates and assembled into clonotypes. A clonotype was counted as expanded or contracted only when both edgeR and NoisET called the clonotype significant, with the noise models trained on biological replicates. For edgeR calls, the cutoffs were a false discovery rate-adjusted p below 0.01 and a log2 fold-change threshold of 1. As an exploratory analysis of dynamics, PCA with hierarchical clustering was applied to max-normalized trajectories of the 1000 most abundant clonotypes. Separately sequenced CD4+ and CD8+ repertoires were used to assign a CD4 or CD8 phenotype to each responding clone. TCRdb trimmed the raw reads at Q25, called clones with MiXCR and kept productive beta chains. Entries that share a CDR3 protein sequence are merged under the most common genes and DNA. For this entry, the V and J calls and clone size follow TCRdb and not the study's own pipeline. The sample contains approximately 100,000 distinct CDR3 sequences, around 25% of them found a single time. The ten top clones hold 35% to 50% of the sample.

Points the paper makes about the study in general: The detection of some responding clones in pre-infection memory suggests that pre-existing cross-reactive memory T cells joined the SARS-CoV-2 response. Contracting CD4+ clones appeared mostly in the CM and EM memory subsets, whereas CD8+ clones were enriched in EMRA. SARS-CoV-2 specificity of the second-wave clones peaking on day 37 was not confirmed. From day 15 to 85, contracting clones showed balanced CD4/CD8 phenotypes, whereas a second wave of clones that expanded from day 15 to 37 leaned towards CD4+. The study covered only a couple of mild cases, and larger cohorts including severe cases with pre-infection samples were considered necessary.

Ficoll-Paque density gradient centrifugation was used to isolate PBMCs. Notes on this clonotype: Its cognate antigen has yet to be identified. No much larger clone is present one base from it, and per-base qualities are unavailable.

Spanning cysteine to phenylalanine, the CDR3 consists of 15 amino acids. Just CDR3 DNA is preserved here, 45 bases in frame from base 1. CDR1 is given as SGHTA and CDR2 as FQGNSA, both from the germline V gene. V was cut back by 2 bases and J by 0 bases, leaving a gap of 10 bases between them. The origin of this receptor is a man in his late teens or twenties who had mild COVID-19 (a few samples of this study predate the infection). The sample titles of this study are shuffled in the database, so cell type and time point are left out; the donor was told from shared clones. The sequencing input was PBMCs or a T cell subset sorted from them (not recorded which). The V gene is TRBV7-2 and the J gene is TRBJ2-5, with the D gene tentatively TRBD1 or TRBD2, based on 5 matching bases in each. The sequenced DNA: TGTGCCAGCAGCTTATCGCTGGGACACCAAGAGACCCAGTACTTC. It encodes CASSLSLGHQETQYF.